This T cell receptor (beta chain) was obtained from a study of blood T cell repertoires in COVID-19 (dated by TCRdb to 2020 to 2021). Concerning the study at large: Collaborator samples came from the United States, Italy and Spain and covered acute and convalescent phases of COVID-19. The prospective study material was composed of cDNA or gDNA derived from T cells, B-cell-depleted T cells, or PBMCs. Subjects who had been exposed to COVID-19, were actively infected with it, or had recovered from it provided the deeply sampled blood TCRbeta repertoires that made up the dataset. The repertoires were released in a freely available public database intended as a resource for research on the immune response to SARS-CoV-2. Samples were obtained from the ongoing ImmuneRACE study (first 160 participants) and from roughly 1,300 subjects provided by 6 global collaborators. Nearly every sample came with metadata listing a de-identified subject ID, COVID-19 status, age in years and sex. HLA class I and class II types, where available, came from metadata supplied by the sample provider rather than from assay-based typing.

Each collaborating institution followed its own protocols to collect whole blood in K2EDTA tubes. Collaborator samples were shipped for TCRbeta analysis as frozen whole blood, isolated PBMCs, or DNA extracted from either sample type. The CDR3 has 14 amino acids, counting the end cysteine and phenylalanine. The sequence is cut down to CDR3 DNA, 42 bases in frame from base 1. From the germline V gene, CDR1 is LGHNA and CDR2 is YSLEER. Germline trimming amounts to 6 bases on V and 4 bases on J, with 7 as the count of junction bases outside the gene matches. This clone was seen just once. Its specific antigen is unknown. Base qualities are not recorded, but no much larger clone differs from it by a single base. TCRbeta CDR3 regions were amplified from genomic DNA using the immunoSEQ Assay, a bias-controlled multiplex PCR. The source study handled its data this way. Nucleated cell counts per sample were estimated from amplification of reference gene primers within the assay. To quantify the absolute abundance of each unique TCRbeta CDR3 rearrangement, sequence reads were collapsed and filtered. For each sample, productive Simpson clonality was calculated as the square root of Simpson's diversity index over productive rearrangements. The immuneACCESS repertoire file appears here via TCRdb, limited to in-frame rearrangements. These files lack a portion of the clones; in checked studies, under half of the deficit traces to unresolved V genes, and the cause of the others is not known. V and J calls plus clone size are reproduced from that table; the DNA served to infer D and trimming. The sample table shows about 87,000 clones, and around 87% are seen once. Clones ranked in the top ten supply around 5.2% of the sample.

Results and caveats for the whole study, not just this receptor: The quantity of clinical and demographic metadata differed by source and by participant and was supplied without curation.

Sequenced material: peripheral blood. The receptor comes from a man aged 40-49 years with acute or convalescent COVID-19. The V gene is TRBV4-3 and the J gene is TRBJ1-2, and TRBD1 aligns with 8 junction nucleotides. The sequenced DNA: TGCGCCAGCAGTCGGGGACAGGAGGGCTATGGCTACACCTTC. The encoded protein is CASSRGQEGYGYTF.